The clone carrying this T cell receptor beta chain was picked up one time. These data belong to a study of tissue T cells after allogeneic stem cell transplantation. Study in general: This research-autopsy study prospectively enrolled adult allogeneic hematopoietic cell transplant recipients with steroid-refractory graft-versus-host disease. Graft-versus-host disease patients received grafts, four unmodified and three CD34-selected to deplete T cells. Pre-transplant PBMCs were recipient-derived, available from five GVHD patients.

Per the germline V gene, CDR1 is KGHSH and CDR2 is LQKENI. V lost 3 bases and J lost 7; bases outside the gene matches: 8. The CDR3 sequence is 15 residues long. This table comes from immunoSEQ multiplex PCR, and its TCRdb copy is limited to in-frame clones, with some not included. The sample contains around 40,000 clones, around nine tenths of which appear only once. This chain joins TRBV18 and TRBJ2-1, with TRBD1 matching 8 bases. This TCR was sampled from a woman between 35 and 75 years old who later had graft-versus-host disease after an allogeneic stem cell transplant. The source material was blood, sampled before transplantation. CDR3: CASSPRTGTGNEQFF. The CDR3 DNA sequence: TGTGCCAGCTCACCTCGGACAGGGACGGGGAATGAGCAGTTCTTC.